The 27 T cell receptor beta chains given below trace back to one sample, sequenced in a study of technical replicates of blood from a few donors. Data came from immunoSEQ multiplex PCR; TCRdb stores just in-frame clones and leaves some out. The table lists tens of thousands of clones, less than 99% of them singletons. Sequenced: T cells isolated from PBMCs. These receptor sequences come from a human donor in good health.

The CDR3 spells CASMGRGRRNTEAFF. Here the CDR3 DNA reads TGTGCCAGCATGGGAAGGGGTCGTCGGAACACTGAAGCTTTCTTT. The chain joins TRBV6-1 to TRBJ1-1; the D gene is possibly TRBD1 (5 bases). Germline assignment: CDR1 MNHNS and CDR2 SASEGT. Trimming removed 7 bases at V and 1 base at J, with 16 bases between. The CDR3 covers 15 residues.

J is TRBJ2-1 and V is TRBV25-1, with 9 positions matching TRBD2. V lost 1 base and J lost 9; bases outside the gene matches: 13. The CDR3 has 17 residues. Germline V gives CDR1 MGHDK, CDR2 SYGVNS. CDR3 bases: TGTGCCAGCAGTGAATCATATAGCGGGAGTCCCTTTTTTGAGCAGTTCTTC. The encoded protein is CASSESYSGSPFFEQFF.

The V call is TRBV14, the J call TRBJ2-7; 8 bases agree with TRBD1. With V trimmed by 4 bases and J by 5 bases, 7 bases remained unmatched. The V gene's germline CDR1 is SGHDN and CDR2 FVKESK. The CDR3 is 14 amino acids. The CDR3 protein is CASSPLGQGNEQYF. The CDR3 DNA sequence: TGTGCCAGCAGCCCCCTCGGACAGGGTAACGAGCAGTACTTC.

The V call is TRBV11-2, the J call TRBJ2-7; TRBD2 matches at 8 bases. This CDR3 is 16 amino acids long. V shed 3 bases and J 7 bases; nucleotides not matched to a gene: 14. CDR1 is SGHAT and CDR2 is FQNNGV in the germline V gene. CDR3 in amino acids: CASSFNPGGSTGEQYF. Written as DNA, the CDR3 is TGTGCCAGCAGCTTCAATCCGGGAGGGTCGACGGGGGAGCAGTACTTC.

V usage is TRBV28 and J usage is TRBJ2-5; 7 bases line up with TRBD2. Germline V gene sequence: CDR1 MDHEN, CDR2 SYDVKM. The junction had 7 bases not matched to a gene; V was cut back by 7 bases and J by 2 bases. The CDR3 consists of 14 residues. The CDR3 protein is CASTYLGLQETQYF. The CDR3 coding sequence is TGTGCCAGCACATATTTGGGACTACAAGAGACCCAGTACTTC.

The chain carries TRBV28 and TRBJ2-7, with D possibly TRBD2 on 5 matching bases. The CDR3 is 12 residues long. Per the germline V gene, CDR1 is MDHEN and CDR2 is SYDVKM. The ends were cut back, 8 bases at V and 2 bases at J, with 10 bases in the middle. The CDR3 coding sequence is TGTGCCAGCCGCGGACTGGCCTACGAGCAGTACTTC. It translates to CASRGLAYEQYF.

This sequence joins TRBV11-3 and TRBJ2-5, with a possible D match to TRBD2 (5 bases). Per the germline V gene, CDR1 is SGHNT and CDR2 is YENEEA. V dropped 3 bases and J dropped 5 bases, with 10 bases sitting between them. The CDR3 is 13 residues long. The CDR3 reads CASSFSREETQYF. The CDR3 bases are TGTGCCAGCAGCTTTTCTAGGGAGGAGACCCAGTACTTC.

This clone was seen a single time. The chain joins TRBV7-2 to TRBJ1-4, with 7 bases fitting TRBD1. This CDR3 comprises 14 residues. Unmatched junction bases numbered 7, after V lost 5 bases and J lost 7 bases. Germline V lookup: CDR1 SGHTA, CDR2 FQGNSA. The CDR3 is CASSKDRPPEKLFF. DNA for the CDR3: TGTGCCAGCAGCAAGGACAGGCCCCCTGAAAAACTGTTTTTT.

This rearrangement joins TRBV19 to TRBJ1-1, with TRBD1 as a possible D gene (6 bases). Looked up from germline, CDR1 is LNHDA and CDR2 is SQIVND (reference sequence). V dropped 5 bases and J dropped 9 bases, with 16 bases sitting between them. The CDR3 runs 13 residues. This CDR3 is CASSPLDSWKAFF. DNA for the CDR3: TGTGCCAGTAGTCCGCTGGACAGTTGGAAAGCTTTCTTT.

The V and J genes are TRBV28 and TRBJ1-1; D not resolved. The V end was cut by 5 bases, the J end by 6 bases, with 13 bases between. CDR3 length: 13 amino acids. Germline CDR1 MDHEN, CDR2 SYDVKM. The CDR3 nucleotides are TGTGCCAGCAGTAGAGGGAACGGGGCTGAAGCTTTCTTT. Encoded protein: CASSRGNGAEAFF.

The rearrangement uses TRBV6-5 and TRBJ1-1, with no clear D. This CDR3 has 11 residues. CDR1 is MNHEY and CDR2 is SVGAGI in the germline V gene. Trimming cost V 9 bases and J 6 bases, with 11 bases left between them. CDR3 DNA sequence: TGTGCCAGTCTCATGCGGTCTGAAGCTTTCTTT. Translating gives CASLMRSEAFF.

The chain combines TRBV6-1 with TRBJ2-3; unclear D gene. CDR1 is MNHNS, CDR2 SASEGT, per germline. The CDR3 consists of 13 residues. V dropped 6 bases and J dropped 2 bases, with 9 bases sitting between them. The CDR3 DNA is TGTGCCAGCAGCCCACTGAACACAGATACGCAGTATTTT. It specifies CASSPLNTDTQYF.

This chain connects TRBV29-1 to TRBJ1-1; weak D call: TRBD1 (5 bases). The germline V gene has CDR1 SQVTM and CDR2 ANQGSEA. The CDR3 covers 10 residues. V was clipped by 6 bases and J by 3 bases, with 5 bases between them. The CDR3 loop is CSVGDTEAFF. CDR3 bases: TGCAGCGTAGGGGACACTGAAGCTTTCTTT.

The chain has TRBV5-6 and TRBJ2-2, with 11 bases aligning to TRBD2. CDR3 length: 16 amino acids. V lost 0 bases to trimming and J lost 7 bases; unmatched junction nucleotides: 5. CDR1 is SGHDT and CDR2 is YYEEEE in the germline V gene. CDR3 amino acids: CASSLGTSGSHGELFF. Here the CDR3 DNA reads TGTGCCAGCAGCTTGGGTACTAGCGGGAGTCACGGGGAGCTGTTTTTT. Using reference TRBV5-6 and TRBJ2-2 for the parts outside the CDR3, the full variable domain is DAGVTQSPTHLIKTRGQQVTLRCSPKSGHDTVSWYQQALGQGPQFIFQYYEEEERQRGNFPDRFSGHQFPNYSSELNVNALLLGDSALYLCASSLGTSGSHGELFFGEGSRLTVL.

The genes are TRBV12-5 and TRBJ2-3; D is uncertain. This CDR3 has 15 amino acids. CDR1 LGHNT and CDR2 FRNRAP come from the germline V gene. Trimming left V 2 bases short and J 0 bases short, with 9 bases between. The CDR3 nucleotides read TGTGCTAGTGGTTTGTCGGGTCCTAGCACAGATACGCAGTATTTT. Translated: CASGLSGPSTDTQYF.

This clone has a single count. This sequence joins TRBV2 and TRBJ2-7; 8 bases are shared with TRBD2. The CDR3 extends over 14 amino acids. V shed 8 bases and J 0 bases; nucleotides not matched to a gene: 6. CDR1 is SNHLY and CDR2 is FYNNEI in the germline V gene. DNA for the CDR3: TGTGCCAGCCTAGCGGGTCCCAACTCCTACGAGCAGTACTTC. Amino acids: CASLAGPNSYEQYF.

The chain couples TRBV7-9 to TRBJ2-3; unclear D gene. The V end was cut by 5 bases, the J end by 5 bases, with 8 bases between. Germline lookup yields CDR1 SEHNR and CDR2 FQNEAQ (reference sequence). The CDR3 is 12 amino acids. CDR3 sequence reads: CASSQVGDTQYF. The CDR3 DNA reads as TGTGCCAGCAGCCAGGTCGGAGATACGCAGTATTTT. The full variable domain, its missing parts supplied by reference TRBV7-9 and TRBJ2-3, is DTGVSQNPRHKITKRGQNVTFRCDPISEHNRLYWYRQTLGQGPEFLTYFQNEAQLEKSRLLSDRFSAERPKGSFSTLEIQRTEQGDSAMYLCASSQVGDTQYFGPGTRLTVL.

The rearrangement uses TRBV5-5 and TRBJ1-1; D remains unclear. CDR1 is SGHKS, CDR2 YYEKEE, per germline (reference sequence). The V end lost 0 bases, the J end lost 1 base, and 10 bases lay between the germline ends. The CDR3 is made up of 15 amino acids. The CDR3 nucleotides read TGTGCCAGCAGCTTGGTTTTAGTTGGGAACACTGAAGCTTTCTTT. This translates into CASSLVLVGNTEAFF. The whole variable domain, filled in from reference TRBV5-5 and TRBJ1-1, reads DAGVTQSPTHLIKTRGQQVTLRCSPISGHKSVSWYQQVLGQGPQFIFQYYEKEERGRGNFPDRFSARQFPNYSSELNVNALLLGDSALYLCASSLVLVGNTEAFFGQGTRLTVV.

This clone was counted between two and nine times. The chain has TRBV7-3 and TRBJ2-1, with 13 positions matching TRBD2. CDR3 length: 15 amino acids. V was clipped by 5 bases and J by 7 bases; unmatched bases: 5. Germline values: CDR1 SGHTA, CDR2 FQGTGA. CDR3 sequence: CASSRGLAGANEQFF. The DNA for the CDR3 is TGTGCCAGCAGCCGCGGACTAGCGGGGGCGAATGAGCAGTTCTTC.

V and J are TRBV19 and TRBJ1-1; 9 bases align to TRBD1. The CDR3 spans 14 residues. The germline V gene has CDR1 LNHDA and CDR2 SQIVND (reference sequence). V trimming: 5 bases; J trimming: 4 bases; junction bases outside the gene matches: 5. CDR3 sequence reads: CASSWGQGGTEAFF. In DNA, the CDR3 is TGTGCCAGTAGTTGGGGACAGGGTGGCACTGAAGCTTTCTTT. The full variable domain, with the rest looked up from reference TRBV19 and TRBJ1-1, is DGGITQSPKYLFRKEGQNVTLSCEQNLNHDAMYWYRQDPGQGLRLIYYSQIVNDFQKGDIAEGYSVSREKKESFPLTVTSAQKNPTAFYLCASSWGQGGTEAFFGQGTRLTVV.

J is TRBJ1-5 and V is TRBV28; maybe TRBD1 (6 bases). Trimming shortened V by 5 bases and J by 1 base, and 9 bases separated the two germline ends. Germline values: CDR1 MDHEN, CDR2 SYDVKM. This CDR3 comprises 14 residues. CDR3 protein: CASSTQGSNQPQHF. The CDR3 nucleotides read TGTGCCAGCAGTACCCAGGGGAGCAATCAGCCCCAGCATTTT.

The chain employs TRBV6-5 and TRBJ1-2; 9 bases line up with TRBD1. The V gene end was trimmed by 1 base and the J gene end by 8 bases; junction bases not matched to a gene: 5. Germline V gene data show CDR1 as MNHEY and CDR2 as SVGAGI. CDR3 length equals 14 residues. The CDR3 DNA is TGTGCCAGCAGTTACTTAACAGGGGGCGCCGGCTACACCTTC. This sequence encodes CASSYLTGGAGYTF.

This chain joins TRBV7-9 and TRBJ2-7; no definite D call. There are 14 residues in the CDR3. Per germline, CDR1 SEHNR and CDR2 FQNEAQ (reference sequence). Trimming took 2 bases from V and 0 from J, leaving 8 bases between them. CDR3 residues: CASSLSERSYEQYF. The DNA of the CDR3 is TGTGCCAGCAGCTTATCAGAGCGCTCCTACGAGCAGTACTTC.

This sequence joins TRBV7-8 and TRBJ1-1; tentatively, D is TRBD1 (6 bases). The CDR3 is made up of 13 amino acids. Between the trimmed V and J ends, which lost 7 bases and 4 bases, there was a span of 13 bases. The V gene's germline CDR1 is SGHVS and CDR2 FQNEAQ. CDR3 DNA sequence: TGTGCCAGCAACGGGCAGGGGATCACTGAAGCTTTCTTT. Its translation is CASNGQGITEAFF. The complete variable domain, with remaining parts taken from reference TRBV7-8 and TRBJ1-1, reads GAGVSQSPRYKVAKRGQDVALRCDPISGHVSLFWYQQALGQGPEFLTYFQNEAQLDKSGLPSDRFFAERPEGSVSTLKIQRTQQEDSAVYLCASNGQGITEAFFGQGTRLTVV.

The chain joins TRBV4-1 to TRBJ1-3; D unresolved. CDR1 MGHRA and CDR2 YSYEKL come from the germline V gene. V gave up 1 base and J gave up 6 bases, with 7 bases separating them. This CDR3 has 13 residues. The CDR3 DNA follows: TGCGCCAGCAGCCAAGTCCGAGCAAACACCATATATTTT. As protein: CASSQVRANTIYF.

This sequence joins TRBV29-1 and TRBJ2-5; D uncertain. Near its end, the DNA agrees better with TRBJ2-7, so the J call may be wrong. The V gene's germline CDR1 is SQVTM and CDR2 ANQGSEA. This CDR3 region has 11 residues. CDR3 sequence reads: CSVETGNEQYF. The DNA of the CDR3 is TGCAGCGTTGAAACGGGTAACGAGCAGTACTTC.

The chain links TRBV6-1 to TRBJ2-5, with D possibly matching TRBD1 (5 bases). Germline-derived CDR1 and CDR2 are MNHNS and SASEGT. With 5 bases removed from V and 7 bases from J, the gap between germline ends came to 14 bases. This CDR3 spans 13 amino acids. The CDR3 bases are TGTGCCAGCAGTAATTCAAGGGGCGCGACCCAGTACTTC. Residues: CASSNSRGATQYF.